This TCR beta chain was identified during a study of blood T cell repertoires in COVID-19. Study in general: Some COVID-19 samples were acute and others convalescent; all came from the United States, Italy and Spain. PBMCs, B-cell-depleted T cells, or T cells were the source of the cDNA or gDNA that made up the material.

There are 11 residues in the CDR3. From germline, CDR1 is MGHDK and CDR2 SYGVNS. V lost 6 bases and J lost 5, with 7 bases in between. Profiling relied on immunoSEQ multiplex PCR, and the TCRdb table lists in-frame clones only, not all of them. Here the sample spans approximately 500,000 clones, 70% to 90% being singletons. It was during active infection that Seattle patients were enrolled and then longitudinally followed. The chain carries TRBV25-1 and TRBJ1-1; D uncertain. The source is a woman aged 50 to 60 with COVID-19, enrolled during active disease. Sequencing used peripheral blood. CDR3 DNA: TGTGCCAGCAGGGCGGGGACTGAAGCTTTCTTT. Translation gives CASRAGTEAFF.